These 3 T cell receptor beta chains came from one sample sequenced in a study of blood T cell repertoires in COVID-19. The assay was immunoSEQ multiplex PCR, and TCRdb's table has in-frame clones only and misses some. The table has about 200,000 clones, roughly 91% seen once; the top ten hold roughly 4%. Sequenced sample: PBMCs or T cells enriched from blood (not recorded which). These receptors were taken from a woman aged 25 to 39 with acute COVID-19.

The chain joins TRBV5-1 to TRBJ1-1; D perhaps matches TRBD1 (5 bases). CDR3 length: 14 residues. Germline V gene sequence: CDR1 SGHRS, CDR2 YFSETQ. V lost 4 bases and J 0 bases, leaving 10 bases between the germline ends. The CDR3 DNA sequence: TGCGCCAGCAGCCGTGGACAACTGAACACTGAAGCTTTCTTT. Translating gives CASSRGQLNTEAFF.

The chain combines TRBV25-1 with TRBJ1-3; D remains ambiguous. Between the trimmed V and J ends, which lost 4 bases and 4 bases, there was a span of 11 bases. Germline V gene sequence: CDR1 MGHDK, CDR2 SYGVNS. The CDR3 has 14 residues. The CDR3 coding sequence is TGTGCCAGCAGTGTAGGAATTAGCGGAAACACCATATATTTT. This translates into CASSVGISGNTIYF. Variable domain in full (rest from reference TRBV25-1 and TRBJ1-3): EADIYQTPRYLVIGTGKKITLECSQTMGHDKMYWYQQDPGMELHLIHYSYGVNSTEKGDLSSESTVSRIRTEHFPLTLESARPSHTSQYLCASSVGISGNTIYFGEGSWLTVV.

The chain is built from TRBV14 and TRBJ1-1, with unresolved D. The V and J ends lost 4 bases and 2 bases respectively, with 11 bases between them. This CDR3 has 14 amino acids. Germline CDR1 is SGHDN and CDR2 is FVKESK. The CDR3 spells CASSLRGSNTEAFF. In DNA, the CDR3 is TGTGCCAGCAGCCTCCGGGGAAGCAACACTGAAGCTTTCTTT.